This TCR beta chain was recorded in a study of beta chain features in type 1 diabetes. Study-level points and caveats: In type 1 diabetes patients, VDJ junctions had fewer insertions; deletions at these junctions were more frequent.

The CDR3 runs to 15 residues. Germline V gives CDR1 GTSNPN, CDR2 SVGIG (reference sequence). V was clipped by 5 bases and J by 0 bases; unmatched bases: 7. This clone was detected a few times. Its antigen remains unidentified. Every isolated RNA sample was fully reverse transcribed, so sequencing captured expressed TCRB transcripts. TCRdb's copy holds only in-frame clones and misses some; the assay was immunoSEQ multiplex PCR. The sample records approximately 90,000 clones, approximately 32% being singletons. This chain connects TRBV30 to TRBJ1-1, with 9 nucleotides matching TRBD1. This receptor was identified in a young woman in good health. Specimen: stem cell memory CD4+ T cells from blood. The CDR3 protein is CAWGRQGGMNTEAFF. For the CDR3, the DNA is TGTGCCTGGGGAAGACAGGGGGGTATGAACACTGAAGCTTTCTTT.